The clone carrying this T cell receptor beta chain was found a few times. Germline V gene lookup returns CDR1 KGHDR and CDR2 SFDVKD. Between the trimmed V and J ends, which lost 5 bases and 6 bases, there was a span of 7 bases. The CDR3 is 12 amino acids. These data are taken from a study of T cells after yellow fever vaccination. Study-level background: Fractions with few cells were prepared using SMART-Seq v4 Ultra Low Input.

MiXCR was run by TCRdb on the 5' RACE reads, yielding one entry per CDR3 protein. The repertoire holds 200,000 to 300,000 distinct CDR3 sequences, about an eighth seen once, with 0.5% to 0.6% in the top ten. The origin of this receptor is a man aged 30 to 39 who received the YFV17D yellow fever vaccine. V is TRBV24-1 and J is TRBJ2-1; D uncertain. Specimen: CD4+ T cells sorted from PBMCs, collected 45 days after the yellow fever booster vaccination. The CDR3 DNA follows: TGTGCCACCAGTGTCTACGGCAATGAGCAGTTCTTC. This codes for CATSVYGNEQFF.